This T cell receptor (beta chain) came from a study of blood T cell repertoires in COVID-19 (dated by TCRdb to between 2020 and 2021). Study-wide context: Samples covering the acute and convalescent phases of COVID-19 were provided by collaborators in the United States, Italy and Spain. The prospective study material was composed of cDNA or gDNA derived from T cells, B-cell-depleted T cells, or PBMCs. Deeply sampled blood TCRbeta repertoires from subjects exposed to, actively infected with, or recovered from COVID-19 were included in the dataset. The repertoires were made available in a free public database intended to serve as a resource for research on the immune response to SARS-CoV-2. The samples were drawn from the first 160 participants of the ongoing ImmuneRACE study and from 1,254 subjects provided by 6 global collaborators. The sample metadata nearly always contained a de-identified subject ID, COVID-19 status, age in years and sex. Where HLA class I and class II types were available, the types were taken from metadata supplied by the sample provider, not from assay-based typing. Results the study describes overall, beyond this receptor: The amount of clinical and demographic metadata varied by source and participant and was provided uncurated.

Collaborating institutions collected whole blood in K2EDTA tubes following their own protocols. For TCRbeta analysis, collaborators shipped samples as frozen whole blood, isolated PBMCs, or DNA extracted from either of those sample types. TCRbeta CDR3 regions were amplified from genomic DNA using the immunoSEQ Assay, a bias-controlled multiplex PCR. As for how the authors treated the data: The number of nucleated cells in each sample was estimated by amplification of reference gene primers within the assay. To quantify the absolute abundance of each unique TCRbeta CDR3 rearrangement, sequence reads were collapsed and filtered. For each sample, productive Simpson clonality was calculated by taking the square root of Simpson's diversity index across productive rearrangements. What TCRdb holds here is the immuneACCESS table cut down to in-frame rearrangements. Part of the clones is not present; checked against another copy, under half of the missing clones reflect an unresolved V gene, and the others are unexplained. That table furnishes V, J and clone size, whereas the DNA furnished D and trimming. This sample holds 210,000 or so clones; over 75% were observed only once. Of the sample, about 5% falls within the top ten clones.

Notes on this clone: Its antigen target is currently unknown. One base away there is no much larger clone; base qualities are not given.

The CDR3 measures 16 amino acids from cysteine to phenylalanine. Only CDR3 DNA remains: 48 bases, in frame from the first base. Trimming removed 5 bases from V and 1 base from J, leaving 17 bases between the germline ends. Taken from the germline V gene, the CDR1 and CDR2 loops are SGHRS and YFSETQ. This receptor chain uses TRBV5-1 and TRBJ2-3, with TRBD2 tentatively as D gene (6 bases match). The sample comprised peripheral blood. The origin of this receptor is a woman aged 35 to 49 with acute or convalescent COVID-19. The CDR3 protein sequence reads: CASRPGAGGRTDTQYF. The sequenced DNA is TGCGCCAGCAGACCAGGCGCCGGAGGGCGCACAGATACGCAGTATTTT.